This TCR beta chain derives from a study of glioma-infiltrating T cells after dendritic cell vaccination. Whole-study context: Dendritic cell vaccine was injected intradermally three times, biweekly.

The primer mix had 60 V beta and 13 J beta primers. Profiling relied on immunoSEQ multiplex PCR, and the TCRdb table lists in-frame clones only, not all of them. Of approximately 36,000 clones in the sample, approximately 82% were seen once. Selection required adequate fresh-frozen tumor tissue plus more than two years' survival data. The clonotype comes from a human donor with glioblastoma. The starting material was blood, obtained before dendritic cell vaccination.

CDR3 sequence (DNA): TGTGCCAGCAGCGGGACCGGTAGGGACAGGGTGGGCCGCGGCTACACCTTC. Translated: CASSGTGRDRVGRGYTF. The gene calls are TRBV5-6 and TRBJ1-2; 9 bases fit TRBD1. Germline CDR1 is SGHDT and CDR2 is YYEEEE. This CDR3 has 17 amino acids. V was pared by 4 bases and J by 8 bases, with 18 bases of the junction left unmatched.